This passage covers 5 T cell receptor beta chains from one sample sequenced in a study of naive and memory T cell subsets (dated by TCRdb to about 2017). Study-wide conclusions, independent of this receptor: A few larger clonotypes were present in naive repertoires, particularly the CD8 repertoires, and these clonotypes were possibly memory cells re-expressing CD45RA.

Their antigens remain unidentified. To prepare the library, UMI-ligation and nested PCR was applied. For sequencing, an Illumina MiSeq was employed. An equimolar mix of two oligonucleotides covering both TRBC1 and TRBC2 was used as the beta constant-region primer. Four rounds of PCR, combining the SP2 primer with nested alpha and beta constant-region primers, were used to amplify the ligated cDNA. TCRdb ran its own pipeline on the public reads, namely fastp trimming at Q25 and MiXCR clone calling, and kept in-frame beta chains. Each record represents a unique CDR3 protein, reported with the most common genes and DNA among its rows. This sample holds over 110,000 distinct CDR3 sequences; approximately 20% were observed only once. In total, the top ten clones hold 0.55% to 0.75% of the sample. Sequencing was carried out using naive CD8+ T cells from blood. According to the study, the label for this sample's cell subset or site signals: naive T cells, CD45RA high CD27+. The receptors stem from a human donor in good health.

This clonotype was seen at least ten times. The CDR3 DNA follows: TGTGCCAGCAGCACGGACAGCCTCTACTATGGCTACACCTTC. This encodes CASSTDSLYYGYTF. The J gene is TRBJ1-2, the V gene TRBV28; D possibly corresponds to TRBD1 (6 bases). CDR3 length: 14 residues. Between the trimmed V and J ends, which lost 6 bases and 3 bases, there was a span of 14 bases. Germline V lookup: CDR1 MDHEN, CDR2 SYDVKM.

This clonotype was detected only a few times. The chain recombines TRBV5-4 with TRBJ1-1; TRBD1 might be the D (5 bases). Per germline, CDR1 SGHNT and CDR2 YYREEE (reference sequence). This CDR3 has 12 amino acids. Trimming took 4 bases from V and 7 from J, leaving 11 bases between them. The CDR3 bases are TGTGCCAGCAGCCTCGGGACTAATGAAGCTTTCTTT. It is translated as CASSLGTNEAFF.

This clonotype was seen only a few times. V and J are TRBV11-2 and TRBJ2-1; D gene ambiguous. V was clipped by 1 base and J by 9 bases, with 7 bases between them. The germline CDR1 and CDR2 sequences are SGHAT and FQNNGV. The CDR3 covers 12 residues. CDR3 protein: CASSLAGPEQFF. Written as DNA, the CDR3 is TGTGCCAGCAGCTTAGCAGGTCCTGAGCAGTTCTTC.

This clonotype was counted between two and nine times. CDR3 nucleotide sequence: TGCAGTGCTAGAGATCGACAGGAATCCTACGAGCAGTACTTC. As protein: CSARDRQESYEQYF. The chain combines TRBV20-1 with TRBJ2-7; the D gene is possibly TRBD1 (6 bases). In germline, CDR1 is DFQATT, CDR2 SNEGSKA (reference sequence). This CDR3 spans 14 amino acids. V gave up 0 bases and J gave up 1 base, with 10 bases separating them.

This clonotype was detected a few times. V usage is TRBV29-1 and J usage is TRBJ1-2, with D unresolved. The CDR3 has 12 amino acids. Germline V gives CDR1 SQVTM, CDR2 ANQGSEA. The V end was cut by 6 bases, the J end by 2 bases, with 10 bases between. For the CDR3, the DNA is TGCAGCGTCATAGATTCCAACTATGGCTACACCTTC. It encodes CSVIDSNYGYTF.